The rows below give T cell receptor beta chains drawn from one sample of a study of T-cell memory formation after mild COVID-19. TCRdb re-analysed the 5' RACE reads in MiXCR, keeping a single row per CDR3 protein. This table has roughly 99,000 distinct CDR3 sequences, 13% to 15% appearing once. Sequenced input: PBMCs or a T cell subset sorted from them (not recorded which). Receptors were obtained from a man between 18 and 29 years old who had mild COVID-19 (a few samples of this study predate the infection). Cell type and time point are not known. CDR3s include the opening cysteine and the closing phenylalanine or tryptophan. A D gene is named only where the DNA matches it firmly. The size field is filled for only some rows; it gives once, few, many or a size class.

D gene	V gene	clone size	J gene	CDR3 protein	CDR3 DNA
-	TRBV7-3	-	TRBJ2-1	CASSAPTNNEQFF	TGTGCCAGCAGCGCCCCGACAAACAATGAGCAGTTCTTC
-	TRBV28	-	TRBJ2-5	CASSLGGTRYQETQYF	TGTGCCAGCAGTTTAGGGGGTACCAGGTACCAAGAGACCCAGTACTTC
TRBD2	TRBV5-1	-	TRBJ2-7	CASSSTRSGATYEQYF	TGCGCCAGCAGCTCCACCAGGAGCGGGGCTACCTACGAGCAGTACTTC
-	TRBV20-1	few	TRBJ2-7	CSASPERGPLTYEQYF	TGCAGTGCAAGCCCAGAGAGGGGTCCACTAACCTACGAGCAGTACTTC
TRBD1	TRBV12-3/TRBV12-4	-	TRBJ1-2	CASISQGAGHYGYTF	TGTGCCAGCATCTCACAGGGGGCGGGTCACTATGGCTACACCTTC
-	TRBV27	many	TRBJ2-7	CASSSASYEQYF	TGTGCCAGCAGTTCGGCCTCCTACGAGCAGTACTTC
-	TRBV7-9	few	TRBJ2-3	CASSLGWQNTQYF	TGTGCCAGCAGCTTGGGCTGGCAGAATACGCAGTATTTT
-	TRBV11-2	few	TRBJ2-5	CASSNSEGAQWTETQYF	TGTGCCAGCAGCAATTCGGAGGGAGCGCAATGGACGGAGACCCAGTACTTC
-	TRBV12-3/TRBV12-4	-	TRBJ1-2	CASSPGENYGYTF	TGTGCCAGCAGTCCGGGGGAGAACTATGGCTACACCTTC
-	TRBV6-6	few	TRBJ1-1	CASKGGTEAFF	TGTGCCAGCAAGGGGGGCACTGAAGCTTTCTTT
TRBD2	TRBV4-2	-	TRBJ2-3	CASSSPGGGATDTQYF	TGTGCCAGCAGCTCCCCGGGCGGGGGAGCCACAGATACGCAGTATTTT
-	TRBV5-5	few	TRBJ1-2	CASSLAQNYGYTF	TGTGCCAGCAGCTTGGCACAGAACTATGGCTACACCTTC
-	TRBV5-1	-	TRBJ2-4	CASSWNRDEGAKNIQYF	TGCGCCAGCAGCTGGAACAGGGACGAGGGGGCCAAAAACATTCAGTACTTC
TRBD1	TRBV5-6	many	TRBJ1-5	CASSLTGEAWGVYSNQPQHF	TGTGCCAGCAGCTTGACAGGGGAGGCATGGGGGGTATATAGCAATCAGCCCCAGCATTTT
-	TRBV7-9	few	TRBJ2-1	CASSLVWAPGPVEQFF	TGTGCCAGCAGCTTAGTTTGGGCACCCGGGCCCGTTGAGCAGTTCTTC
-	TRBV6-5	-	TRBJ1-2	CASSYGSNGYTF	TGTGCCAGCAGTTATGGCAGCAATGGCTACACCTTC
TRBD2	TRBV12-3/TRBV12-4	many	TRBJ2-5	CASSSSSGEETQYF	TGTGCCAGCAGTTCCTCTAGCGGGGAAGAGACCCAGTACTTC
TRBD1	TRBV19	-	TRBJ2-5	CASSLSTGTGAIQETQYF	TGTGCCAGTAGTCTTTCGACCGGGACAGGGGCAATACAAGAGACCCAGTACTTC
-	TRBV4-3	few	TRBJ1-4	CASSLRAVGNEKLFF	TGCGCCAGCAGCTTGAGGGCAGTCGGGAATGAAAAACTGTTTTTT
-	TRBV7-6	-	TRBJ1-2	CASSDYTRVGYTF	TGTGCCAGCAGCGATTATACCAGGGTGGGCTACACCTTC
TRBD2	TRBV7-2	-	TRBJ2-5	CASSGSGGRQETQYF	TGTGCCAGCAGCGGTAGCGGGGGCCGTCAAGAGACCCAGTACTTC
-	TRBV12-3/TRBV12-4	few	TRBJ1-2	CASSLLGVGYTF	TGTGCCAGCAGTCTATTAGGGGTCGGCTACACCTTC
-	TRBV6-5	many	TRBJ2-7	CASSIGNSYEQYF	TGTGCCAGCAGTATCGGGAACTCCTACGAGCAGTACTTC
TRBD1	TRBV4-2	-	TRBJ1-2	CASSQEPGGTGVGYGYTF	TGTGCCAGCAGCCAAGAGCCTGGTGGGACAGGGGTTGGCTATGGCTACACCTTC
TRBD2	TRBV6-2/TRBV6-3	-	TRBJ2-5	CASSWRAGFETQYF	TGTGCCAGCAGTTGGAGAGCGGGGTTTGAGACCCAGTACTTC
-	TRBV7-9	-	TRBJ1-1	CASSLGGFDAFF	TGTGCCAGCAGCCTAGGGGGATTTGATGCTTTCTTT
-	TRBV15	few	TRBJ1-4	CATSRENEKLFF	TGTGCCACCAGCAGAGAAAATGAAAAACTGTTTTTT
-	TRBV11-2	-	TRBJ2-7	CASSPLWTGLTARAYEQYF	TGTGCCAGCAGCCCCCTATGGACAGGACTAACGGCGAGAGCTTACGAGCAGTACTTC
TRBD1	TRBV11-2	few	TRBJ2-1	CATTSGTGGLNEQFF	TGTGCCACCACGTCCGGGACAGGGGGCTTGAATGAGCAGTTCTTC
-	TRBV29-1	-	TRBJ2-4	CSVEIRTENIQYF	TGCAGCGTTGAAATTAGGACAGAAAACATTCAGTACTTC
TRBD1	TRBV4-3	few	TRBJ1-5	CASSQDGTGNQPQHF	TGCGCCAGCAGCCAAGACGGGACAGGCAATCAGCCCCAGCATTTT
-	TRBV6-1	-	TRBJ1-5	CASMGINQPQHF	TGTGCCAGCATGGGGATCAATCAGCCCCAGCATTTT
-	TRBV2	-	TRBJ2-3	CASSERQGSDTQYF	TGTGCCAGCAGTGAACGGCAGGGTTCAGATACGCAGTATTTT
-	TRBV9	-	TRBJ1-2	CASSVATPGGANYGYTF	TGTGCCAGCAGCGTAGCTACTCCGGGGGGAGCCAACTATGGCTACACCTTC
TRBD1	TRBV29-1	few	TRBJ2-3	CSVEYRDRVSDTQYF	TGCAGCGTTGAATACCGGGACAGGGTTAGCGATACGCAGTATTTT
-	TRBV7-9	few	TRBJ2-5	CASSLGGTETQYF	TGTGCCAGCAGCTTAGGCGGGACAGAGACCCAGTACTTC
-	TRBV6-6	few	TRBJ2-2	CASSYALGAGELFF	TGTGCCAGCAGTTACGCCTTGGGGGCCGGGGAGCTGTTTTTT
TRBD1	TRBV4-1	few	TRBJ2-7	CASSQVTDRESYEQYF	TGCGCCAGCAGCCAAGTCACTGACAGGGAGTCCTACGAGCAGTACTTC
TRBD1	TRBV9	-	TRBJ2-7	CASSPGGQGSYEQYF	TGTGCCAGCAGCCCGGGGGGACAGGGTTCCTACGAGCAGTACTTC
TRBD1	TRBV12-5	-	TRBJ2-7	CASGPGTGSYEQYF	TGTGCTAGTGGTCCCGGGACAGGGTCCTACGAGCAGTACTTC
TRBD1	TRBV6-6	few	TRBJ2-2	CASRWTGENGELFF	TGTGCCAGCAGGTGGACAGGGGAGAACGGGGAGCTGTTTTTT
TRBD1	TRBV7-9	-	TRBJ2-7	CASSDEDRVQNEQYF	TGTGCCAGCAGCGACGAGGACAGGGTGCAAAATGAGCAGTACTTC